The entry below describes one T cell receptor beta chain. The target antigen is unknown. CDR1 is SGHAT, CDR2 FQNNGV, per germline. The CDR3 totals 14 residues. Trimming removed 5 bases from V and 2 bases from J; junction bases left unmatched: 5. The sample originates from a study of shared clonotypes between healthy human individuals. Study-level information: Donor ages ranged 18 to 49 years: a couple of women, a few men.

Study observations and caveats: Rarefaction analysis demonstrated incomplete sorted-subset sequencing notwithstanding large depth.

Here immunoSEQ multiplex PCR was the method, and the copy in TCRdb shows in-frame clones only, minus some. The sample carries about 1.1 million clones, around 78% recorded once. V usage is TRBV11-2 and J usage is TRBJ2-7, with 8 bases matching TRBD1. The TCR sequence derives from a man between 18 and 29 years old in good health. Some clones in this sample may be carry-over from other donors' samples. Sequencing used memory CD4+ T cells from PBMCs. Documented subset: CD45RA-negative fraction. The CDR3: CASSLYRGAYEQYF. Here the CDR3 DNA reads TGTGCCAGCAGCCTGTACAGGGGGGCCTACGAGCAGTACTTC.